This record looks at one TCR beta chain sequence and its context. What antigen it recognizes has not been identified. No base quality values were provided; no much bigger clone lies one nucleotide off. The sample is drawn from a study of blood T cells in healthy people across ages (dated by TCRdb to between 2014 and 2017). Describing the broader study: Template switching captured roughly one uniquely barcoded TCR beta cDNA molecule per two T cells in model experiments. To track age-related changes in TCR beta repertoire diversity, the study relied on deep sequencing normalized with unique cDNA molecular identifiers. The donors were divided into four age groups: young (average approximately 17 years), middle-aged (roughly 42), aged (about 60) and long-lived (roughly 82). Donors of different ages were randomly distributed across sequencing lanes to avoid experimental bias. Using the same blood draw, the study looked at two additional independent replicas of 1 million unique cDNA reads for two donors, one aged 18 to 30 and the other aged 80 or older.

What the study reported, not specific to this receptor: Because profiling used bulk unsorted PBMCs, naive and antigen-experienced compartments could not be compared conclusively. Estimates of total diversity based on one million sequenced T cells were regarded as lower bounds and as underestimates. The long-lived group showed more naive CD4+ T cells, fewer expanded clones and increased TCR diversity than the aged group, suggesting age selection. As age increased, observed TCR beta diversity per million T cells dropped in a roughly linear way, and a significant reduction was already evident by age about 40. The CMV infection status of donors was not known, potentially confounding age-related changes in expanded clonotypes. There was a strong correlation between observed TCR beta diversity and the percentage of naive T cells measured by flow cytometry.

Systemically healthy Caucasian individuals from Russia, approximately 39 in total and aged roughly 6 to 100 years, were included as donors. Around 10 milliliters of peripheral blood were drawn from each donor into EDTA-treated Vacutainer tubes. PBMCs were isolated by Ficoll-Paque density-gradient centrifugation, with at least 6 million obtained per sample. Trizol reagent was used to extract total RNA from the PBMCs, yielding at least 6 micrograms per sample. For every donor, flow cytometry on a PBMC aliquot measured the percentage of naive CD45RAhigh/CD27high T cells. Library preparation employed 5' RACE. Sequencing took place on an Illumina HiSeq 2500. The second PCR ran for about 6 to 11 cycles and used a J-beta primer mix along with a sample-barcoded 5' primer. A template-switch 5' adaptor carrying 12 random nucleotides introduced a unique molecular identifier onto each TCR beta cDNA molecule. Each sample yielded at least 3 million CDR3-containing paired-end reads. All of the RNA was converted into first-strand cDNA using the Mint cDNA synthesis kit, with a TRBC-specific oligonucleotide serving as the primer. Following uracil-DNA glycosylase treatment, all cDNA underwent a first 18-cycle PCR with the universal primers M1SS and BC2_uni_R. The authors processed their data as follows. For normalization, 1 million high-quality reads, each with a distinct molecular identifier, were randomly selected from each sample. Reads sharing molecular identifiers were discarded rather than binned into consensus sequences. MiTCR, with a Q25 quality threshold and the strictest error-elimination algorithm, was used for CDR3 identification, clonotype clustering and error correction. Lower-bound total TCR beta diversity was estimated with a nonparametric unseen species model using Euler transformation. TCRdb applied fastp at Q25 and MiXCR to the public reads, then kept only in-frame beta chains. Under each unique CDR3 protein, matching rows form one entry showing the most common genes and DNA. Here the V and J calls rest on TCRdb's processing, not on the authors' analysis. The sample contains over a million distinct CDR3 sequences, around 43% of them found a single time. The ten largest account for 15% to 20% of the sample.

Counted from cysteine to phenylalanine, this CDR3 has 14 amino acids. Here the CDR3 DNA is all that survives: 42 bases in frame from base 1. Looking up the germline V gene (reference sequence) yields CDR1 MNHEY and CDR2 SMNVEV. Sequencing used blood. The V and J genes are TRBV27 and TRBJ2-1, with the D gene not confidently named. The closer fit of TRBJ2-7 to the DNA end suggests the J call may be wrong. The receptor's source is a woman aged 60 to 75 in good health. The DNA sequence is TGTGCCAGCAGCGACATCAGCTCCTACAATGAGCAGTACTTC. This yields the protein CASSDISSYNEQYF.